This TCR beta chain was captured in a study of beta chain features in type 1 diabetes. General study findings and limits: Type 1 diabetes patients had fewer VDJ junction insertions and more deletions. For Type 1 diabetes patients, all four CD4+ subsets carried TCRB CDR3s that were moderately but significantly shorter. Within patients, naive, central memory and Treg TCRB repertoires seemed more similar than within healthy donors.

Blood was collected once per donor into heparin, averaging around 0.11 L. This clone appeared a few times. The antigen is unknown. The germline V and J ends were trimmed by 0 bases and 7 bases, with 10 bases remaining between them. The CDR3 length is 13 residues. The germline CDR1 and CDR2 sequences are SGHAT and FQDESV (reference sequence). Isolated RNA was reverse transcribed in full, so expressed TCRB transcripts were sequenced. Measured with immunoSEQ multiplex PCR; TCRdb has only the in-frame clones, and not every one. This sample yields about 340,000 clones, of which 6.5% to 10% are seen a single time; 0.44% belongs to the top ten.

This rearrangement joins TRBV11-1 to TRBJ2-7, with D possibly TRBD2 on 5 matching bases. Sequenced sample: central memory CD4+ T cells from blood. The receptor was derived from a woman aged 18-35 years in good health. CDR3: CASSLAEGREQYF. CDR3 nucleotide sequence: TGTGCCAGCAGCTTAGCCGAGGGAAGAGAGCAGTACTTC.